This passage covers 6 T cell receptor beta chains from one sample sequenced in a study of vaccination and CD4 T cells after COVID-19. What these receptors recognize is not known. The Oncomine TCR Beta short-read assay was what sequenced the DNA obtained from cultured CD4+ T cells. A single record per CDR3 protein comes from TCRdb applying MiXCR to the PCR reads. The profile shows fewer than 20,000 distinct CDR3 sequences, about 56% of them singletons. As for treatment: approximately 10-day PBMC culture with coronavirus spike peptide pools or control peptides (ViraFEST assay). This material consisted of CD4+ T cells from blood, cultured in vitro, taken before SARS-CoV-2 vaccination. The receptors shown here come from a human donor who had recovered from COVID-19.

This clonotype was counted once. The chain links TRBV20-1 to TRBJ1-2, with D maybe TRBD1 (6 bases). Germline V CDR1 and CDR2: DFQATT, SNEGSKA (reference sequence). This CDR3 contains 13 residues. The ends were cut back, 2 bases at V and 6 bases at J, with 13 bases in the middle. The chain's CDR3 is CSARSQGTDGYTF. The DNA for the CDR3 is TGCAGTGCTAGATCGCAGGGGACTGATGGCTACACCTTC.

The CDR3 here is CASNSGSTVDTQYF. CDR3 nucleotides: TGTGCCAGTAATAGCGGGAGTACTGTAGATACGCAGTATTTT. The V and J genes are TRBV19 and TRBJ2-3, with TRBD2 matching 9 bases. V lost 7 bases and J lost 5; bases outside the gene matches: 7. The CDR3 consists of 14 residues. Germline V gene data show CDR1 as LNHDA and CDR2 as SQIVND (reference sequence).

This chain uses TRBV6-2 or TRBV6-3 with TRBJ2-2, with D tentatively TRBD1 (6 bases). Germline CDR1 reads MNHEY; CDR2 reads SVGEGT. The V and J ends lost 2 bases and 0 bases respectively, with 16 bases between them. The CDR3 runs 18 residues. The CDR3 loop is CASSYDRWGGSNTGELFF. The DNA of the CDR3 is TGTGCCAGCAGTTACGACAGGTGGGGCGGGTCGAACACCGGGGAGCTGTTTTTT.

The chain recombines TRBV29-1 with TRBJ2-4; TRBD1 matches at 8 bases. The trim removed 6 bases at V and 14 bases at J, leaving 12 bases unmatched. The CDR3 extends over 12 amino acids. The germline gives CDR1 SQVTM, CDR2 ANQGSEA. This CDR3 is CSVTTGGSVKYF. DNA for the CDR3: TGCAGCGTGACCACAGGGGGTTCGGTCAAGTACTTC.

This clonotype was detected a few times. This sequence joins TRBV25-1 and TRBJ2-7; D remains unclear. The CDR3 contains 13 residues. Germline CDR1 and CDR2: MGHDK and SYGVNS. The germline V and J ends were trimmed by 6 bases and 5 bases, with 14 bases remaining between them. The DNA for the CDR3 is TGTGCCAGCAGCGTAACGGGCACCCACGAGCAGTACTTC. This translates into CASSVTGTHEQYF.

This clonotype was counted a few times. The chain combines TRBV27 with TRBJ2-7; no reliable D call. The CDR3 is 14 amino acids. CDR1 and CDR2 from the germline V gene are MNHEY and SMNVEV (reference sequence). V was shortened by 2 bases and J by 0 bases, with 8 bases between the two germline ends. The CDR3: CASSLTTNSYEQYF. The CDR3 nucleotides read TGTGCCAGCAGTTTAACGACAAACTCCTACGAGCAGTACTTC.